This T cell receptor (beta chain) was obtained from a study of blood T cell repertoires in COVID-19. Turning to the study itself: The United States, Italy and Spain were the sources of the acute and convalescent COVID-19 samples.

The repertoire was sequenced with immunoSEQ multiplex PCR; TCRdb's copy has only in-frame clones and lacks some. Among about 310,000 clones listed, 70% to 90% were seen once. The sample holds a few counts of this clone. Germline V lookup: CDR1 SGDLS, CDR2 YYNGEE. This CDR3 spans 16 amino acids. After removal of 3 bases from V and 2 bases from J, the junction contained 7 bases not matched to a gene. Clinical history as reported by participants underpinned cohort assignment. Resolution of symptoms, clearance, or two negative PCRs was present in recovered Cohort 3 donors. This clonotype was sampled from a young man who had recovered from COVID-19. Sample: PBMCs or T cells enriched from blood (not recorded which). V is TRBV9 and J is TRBJ1-2; the match to TRBD1 covers 10 bases. The CDR3 DNA sequence: TGTGCCAGCAGCGGCGGGACAGGGGAGGGGAACTATGGCTACACCTTC. This gives the protein CASSGGTGEGNYGYTF.